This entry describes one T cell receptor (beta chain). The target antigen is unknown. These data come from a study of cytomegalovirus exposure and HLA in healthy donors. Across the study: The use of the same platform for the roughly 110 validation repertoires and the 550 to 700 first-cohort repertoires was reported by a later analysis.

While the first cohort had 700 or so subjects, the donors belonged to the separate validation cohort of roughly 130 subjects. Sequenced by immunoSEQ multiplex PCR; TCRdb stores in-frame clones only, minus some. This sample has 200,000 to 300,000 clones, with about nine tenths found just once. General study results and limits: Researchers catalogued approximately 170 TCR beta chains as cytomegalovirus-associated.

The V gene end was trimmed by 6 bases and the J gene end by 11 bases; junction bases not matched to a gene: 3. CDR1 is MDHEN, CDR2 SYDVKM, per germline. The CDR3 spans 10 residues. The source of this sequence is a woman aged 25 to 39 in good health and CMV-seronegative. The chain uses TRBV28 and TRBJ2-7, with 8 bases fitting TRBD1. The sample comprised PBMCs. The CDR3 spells CASSLQGEYF. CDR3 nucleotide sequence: TGTGCCAGCAGCCTACAGGGGGAGTACTTC.